Listed below are T cell receptor beta chains from one sample, sequenced in a study of Ad26.COV2.S vaccination and SARS-CoV-2 variants. Repertoires were generated with immunoSEQ multiplex PCR, while TCRdb's copy carries only in-frame clones and drops some. The sample has 300,000 to 400,000 clones, around 90% seen once. This specimen consisted of peripheral blood, obtained in a trial of Ad26.COV2.S vaccine versus placebo. These receptors all come from a person aged 18-60 years who received the Ad26.COV2.S COVID-19 vaccine or a placebo. Both conserved end residues are part of each CDR3. Fields, in order: D gene, CDR3 length, V gene, J gene, clone size, CDR3 protein, CDR3 DNA. A D gene is named only where the DNA matches it firmly. Some rows mark clone size as missing; the rest say once, few, many or name a class of expanded clone.

>TRBD1|16|TRBV18|TRBJ2-1|NA
CASSPKTGGWNNEQFF
TGTGCCAGCTCACCAAAAACAGGGGGCTGGAACAATGAGCAGTTCTTC
>NA|15|TRBV25-1|TRBJ1-5|NA
CASSEYRNSNQPQHF
TGTGCCAGCAGTGAATATAGGAATAGCAATCAGCCCCAGCATTTT
>NA|14|TRBV6-5|TRBJ2-1|NA
CASSLRSLYNEQFF
TGTGCCAGCAGTCTCAGGTCTTTGTACAATGAGCAGTTCTTC
>NA|15|TRBV5-1|TRBJ2-3|NA
CASSFGARSTDTQYF
TGCGCCAGCAGCTTTGGGGCCAGGAGCACAGATACGCAGTATTTT
>NA|17|TRBV9|TRBJ1-3|NA
CASSVEVAVSSGNTIYF
TGTGCCAGCAGCGTAGAGGTTGCAGTGTCCTCTGGAAACACCATATATTTT
>NA|17|TRBV6-1|TRBJ1-5|NA
CASSEAYGGGSNQPQHF
TGTGCCAGCAGTGAAGCATATGGTGGGGGTAGCAATCAGCCCCAGCATTTT
>NA|13|TRBV4-3|TRBJ1-2|NA
CASSQDRSYGYTF
TGCGCCAGCAGCCAAGATCGCAGTTATGGCTACACCTTC
>TRBD2|17|TRBV4-2|TRBJ2-5|NA
CASSPLPSGGAQETQYF
TGTGCCAGCAGCCCCTTACCAAGCGGGGGGGCCCAGGAGACCCAGTACTTC
>NA|16|TRBV6-6|TRBJ1-2|NA
CASSYSGPRGDYGYTF
TGTGCCAGCAGTTACTCGGGCCCCCGAGGAGACTATGGCTACACCTTC
>TRBD1|17|TRBV11-2|TRBJ2-7|NA
CASSLDTGQGLAYEQYF
TGTGCCAGCAGCTTAGATACCGGACAGGGCTTAGCCTACGAGCAGTACTTC
>NA|13|TRBV19|TRBJ2-1|NA
CASSIVVNNEQFF
TGTGCCAGTAGTATTGTAGTGAACAATGAGCAGTTCTTC
>NA|13|TRBV29-1|TRBJ1-2|few
CSVALSGADGYTF
TGCAGCGTAGCCTTGAGTGGCGCGGATGGCTACACCTTC
>NA|13|TRBV4-1|TRBJ1-5|NA
CASSQETHQPQHF
TGCGCCAGCAGCCAAGAGACCCATCAGCCCCAGCATTTT
>TRBD2|15|TRBV6-5|TRBJ2-1|NA
CASSLTSGRYNEQFF
TGTGCCAGCAGCCTGACTAGCGGGAGATACAATGAGCAGTTCTTC
>NA|14|TRBV2|TRBJ1-4|NA
CASRRSVPGEKLFF
TGTGCCAGCAGGAGGTCGGTCCCCGGCGAAAAACTGTTTTTT
>NA|16|TRBV7-6|TRBJ2-2|NA
CASSRRGAGGSGELFF
TGTGCCAGCAGCCGAAGGGGGGCCGGCGGCTCCGGGGAGCTGTTTTTT
>TRBD1|13|TRBV12-3/TRBV12-4|TRBJ1-6|NA
CASSGQGRSPLHF
TGTGCCAGCAGCGGACAGGGGCGATCACCCCTCCACTTT
>NA|13|TRBV25-1|TRBJ1-1|NA
CASSLAPLTEAFF
TGTGCCAGCAGTCTAGCTCCCCTAACTGAAGCTTTCTTT
>NA|16|TRBV9|TRBJ2-7|NA
CASSVNPTGDSYEQYF
TGTGCCAGCAGCGTAAATCCAACTGGGGATTCCTACGAGCAGTACTTC
>NA|18|TRBV6-2/TRBV6-3|TRBJ1-5|NA
CASSYSLVDYAGGQPQHF
TGTGCCAGCAGTTACTCCCTTGTAGACTACGCCGGGGGACAGCCCCAGCATTTT
>NA|15|TRBV6-2/TRBV6-3|TRBJ2-7|NA
CASSYSSEGPYEQYF
TGTGCCAGCAGTTACTCGTCGGAGGGGCCCTACGAGCAGTACTTC
>TRBD1|14|TRBV7-9|TRBJ2-5|NA
CASRKGTGGETQYF
TGTGCCAGCAGGAAGGGGACAGGGGGAGAGACCCAGTACTTC
>TRBD2|13|TRBV30|TRBJ2-5|NA
CAWRAGGSETQYF
TGTGCCTGGAGGGCGGGGGGCTCAGAGACCCAGTACTTC
>NA|15|TRBV30|TRBJ1-3|few
CAWRPGTNTGNTIYF
TGTGCCTGGAGGCCCGGGACAAATACTGGAAACACCATATATTTT
>NA|14|TRBV2|TRBJ2-2|once
CASSDNKNTGELFF
TGTGCCAGCAGTGATAACAAGAACACCGGGGAGCTGTTTTTT
>TRBD2|15|TRBV6-5|TRBJ2-1|once
CASSGLAGGPNEQFF
TGTGCCAGCAGCGGACTAGCGGGGGGGCCGAATGAGCAGTTCTTC
>NA|13|TRBV5-4|TRBJ2-7|NA
CASSLKGTYEQYF
TGTGCCAGCAGCTTGAAAGGCACCTACGAGCAGTACTTC
>TRBD1|13|TRBV12-3/TRBV12-4|TRBJ2-7|NA
CASSLGQNYEQYF
TGTGCCAGCAGTTTGGGACAGAACTACGAGCAGTACTTC
>TRBD1|14|TRBV6-5|TRBJ1-1|NA
CASRANRGITEAFF
TGTGCCAGCAGGGCAAACAGGGGTATCACTGAAGCTTTCTTT
>TRBD1|17|TRBV7-2|TRBJ2-7|once
CASSPGPNRGLSYEQYF
TGTGCCAGCAGCCCTGGGCCCAACAGGGGCTTGTCCTACGAGCAGTACTTC
>NA|13|TRBV30|TRBJ1-1|NA
CAWNPTRNTEAFF
TGTGCCTGGAATCCGACTAGGAACACTGAAGCTTTCTTT
>NA|11|TRBV29-1|TRBJ2-3|once
CSGEAGDTQYF
TGCAGCGGGGAGGCAGGGGATACGCAGTATTTT
>NA|16|TRBV7-6|TRBJ2-1|NA
CASSLAPSPPGNEQFF
TGTGCCAGCAGCTTAGCCCCGAGCCCGCCTGGCAATGAGCAGTTCTTC
>NA|15|TRBV19|TRBJ2-5|NA
CASSILGQVQETQYF
TGTGCCAGTAGTATTTTAGGGCAGGTCCAAGAGACCCAGTACTTC